This record covers a single T cell receptor (beta chain). The data stem from a study of T cells in Graves' hyperthyroidism and ophthalmopathy. From RNA transcripts, TCR beta CDR3 regions were amplified. An initial round of RT-PCR targeting the TCR CDR3 relied on the HTBI primer set. TCRdb reprocessed the multiplex PCR reads via MiXCR and lists one record per CDR3 protein. The data show fewer than 350,000 distinct CDR3 sequences, with approximately 18% seen just once and less than 40% held by the top ten. V shed 4 bases and J shed 5 bases, with 14 bases lying between them. Germline CDR1 reads SQVTM; CDR2 reads ANQGSEA. The CDR3 runs to 13 residues.

The clonotype comes from a man between 45 and 60 years old with Graves' ophthalmopathy. The sequenced sample was blood. The chain uses TRBV29-1 and TRBJ1-1; tentative D call: TRBD1 (6 bases). The CDR3 spells CSVVPGAGTEAFF. The CDR3 nucleotides read TGCAGCGTTGTTCCAGGGGCTGGAACTGAAGCTTTCTTT. Drawing the rest from reference TRBV29-1 and TRBJ1-1, the complete variable domain is SAVISQKPSRDICQRGTSLTIQCQVDSQVTMMFWYRQQPGQSLTLIATANQGSEATYESGFVIDKFPISRPNLTFSTLTVSNMSPEDSSIYLCSVVPGAGTEAFFGQGTRLTVV.